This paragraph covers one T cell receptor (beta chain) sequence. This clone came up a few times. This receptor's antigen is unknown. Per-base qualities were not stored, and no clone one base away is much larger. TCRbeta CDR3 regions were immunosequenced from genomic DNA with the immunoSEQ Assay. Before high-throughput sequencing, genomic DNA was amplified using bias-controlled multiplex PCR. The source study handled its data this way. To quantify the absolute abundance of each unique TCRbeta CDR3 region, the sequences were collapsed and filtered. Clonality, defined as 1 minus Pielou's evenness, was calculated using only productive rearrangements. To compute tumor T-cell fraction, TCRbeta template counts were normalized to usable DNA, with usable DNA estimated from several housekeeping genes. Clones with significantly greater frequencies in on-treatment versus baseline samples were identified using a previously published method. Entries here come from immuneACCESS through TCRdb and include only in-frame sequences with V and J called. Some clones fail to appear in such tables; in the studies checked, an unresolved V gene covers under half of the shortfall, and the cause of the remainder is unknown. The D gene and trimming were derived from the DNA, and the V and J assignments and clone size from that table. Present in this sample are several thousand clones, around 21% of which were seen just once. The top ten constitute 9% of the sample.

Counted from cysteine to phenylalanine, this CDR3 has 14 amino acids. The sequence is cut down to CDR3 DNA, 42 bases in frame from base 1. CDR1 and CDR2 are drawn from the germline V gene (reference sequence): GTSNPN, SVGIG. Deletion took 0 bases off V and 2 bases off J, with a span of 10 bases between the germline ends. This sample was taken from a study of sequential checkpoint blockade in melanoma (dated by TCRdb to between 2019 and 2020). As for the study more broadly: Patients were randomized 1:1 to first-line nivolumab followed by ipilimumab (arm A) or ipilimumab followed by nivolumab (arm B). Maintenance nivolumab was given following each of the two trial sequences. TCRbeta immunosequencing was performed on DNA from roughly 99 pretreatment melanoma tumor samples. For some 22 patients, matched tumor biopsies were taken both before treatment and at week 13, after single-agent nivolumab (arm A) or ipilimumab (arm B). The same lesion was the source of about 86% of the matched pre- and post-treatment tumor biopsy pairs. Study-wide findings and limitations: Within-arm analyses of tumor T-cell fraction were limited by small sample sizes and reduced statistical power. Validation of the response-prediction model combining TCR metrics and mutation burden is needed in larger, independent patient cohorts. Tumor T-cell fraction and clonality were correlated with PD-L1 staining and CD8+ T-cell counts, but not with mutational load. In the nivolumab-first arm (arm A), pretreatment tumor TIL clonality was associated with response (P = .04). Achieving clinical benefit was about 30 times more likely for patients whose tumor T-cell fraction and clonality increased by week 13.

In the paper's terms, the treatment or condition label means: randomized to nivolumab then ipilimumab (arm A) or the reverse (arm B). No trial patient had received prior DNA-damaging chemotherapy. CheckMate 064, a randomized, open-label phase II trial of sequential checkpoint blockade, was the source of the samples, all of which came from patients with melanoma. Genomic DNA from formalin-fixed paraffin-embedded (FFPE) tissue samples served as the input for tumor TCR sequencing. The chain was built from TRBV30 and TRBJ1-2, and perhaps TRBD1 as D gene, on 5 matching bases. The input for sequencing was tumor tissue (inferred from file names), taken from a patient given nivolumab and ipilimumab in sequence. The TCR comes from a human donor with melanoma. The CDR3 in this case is CAWSVQSGNYGYTF. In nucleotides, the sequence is TGTGCCTGGAGTGTACAGTCAGGGAACTATGGCTACACCTTC.